The sequence of this TCR beta chain was determined in a study of vaccination and CD4 T cells after COVID-19. Study context: Samples after vaccination came a median approximately 73 days past dose two, ranging 14 to 241.

Scientists ran DNA taken from cultured CD4+ T cells through the Oncomine TCR Beta short-read assay for sequencing. TCRdb recomputed calls from the PCR reads with MiXCR, one row per CDR3 protein. Of around 18,000 distinct CDR3 sequences in the sample, approximately 44% were seen once. Time point noted: late sampling 161 to 241 days after vaccination in a few convalescent patients. Noted treatment: roughly ten-day PBMC culture with coronavirus spike peptide pools or control peptides (ViraFEST assay). The sample holds a few counts of this clonotype. Its antigen is as yet unknown. This CDR3 has 17 residues. V lost 5 bases and J lost 0; bases outside the gene matches: 6. The germline V gene encodes CDR1 SEHNR and CDR2 FQNEAQ (reference sequence). Study-wide results and caveats: Rising from roughly 21 to 40, the median of SARS-CoV-2-reactive clonotypes did not change significantly. Among convalescent patients, a median approximately 86% of reactive clones emerged only after vaccination.

The chain employs TRBV7-9 and TRBJ2-1; TRBD2 aligns across 11 bases. The material sequenced was CD4+ T cells from blood, cultured in vitro, taken about 7 months after SARS-CoV-2 vaccination. The TCR comes from a human donor who had recovered from COVID-19. The DNA for the CDR3 is TGTGCCAGCAGCCCCAGGACTAGCGGGCACTCCTACAATGAGCAGTTCTTC. Translated, it gives CASSPRTSGHSYNEQFF.